This TCR beta chain is drawn from a study of CD8+CD57+ T cells in acquired aplastic anemia. Notes on the study in general: Both patients and controls carried the same twenty-nine CD8+ CDR3 sequences.

Concerning this clonotype itself: Its antigen is still unknown.

TCR beta VDJ combinations and CDR3 sequences were profiled from genomic DNA. Each CDR3 protein is one row after TCRdb ran MiXCR on the reads. The sample has about 200,000 distinct CDR3 sequences, about half seen once. All sequencing subjects had displayed CD8+CD57+ cell expansion on flow cytometry. This CDR3 has 15 residues. J gave up 6 bases and V 4 bases, and 8 bases lay outside the gene matches. CDR1 and CDR2 (germline): KGHDR, SFDVKD. The specimen sequenced was sorted CD4+, CD8+, or CD8+CD57+ T cells (not recorded which) from PBMCs. The clonotype was recovered from a human donor with aplastic anemia. The chain carries TRBV24-1 and TRBJ2-1, with TRBD2 matching 7 bases. CDR3 in DNA: TGTGCCACCAGTGACGGACTAGGTCGTAGCAATGAGCAGTTCTTC. Translating gives CATSDGLGRSNEQFF.